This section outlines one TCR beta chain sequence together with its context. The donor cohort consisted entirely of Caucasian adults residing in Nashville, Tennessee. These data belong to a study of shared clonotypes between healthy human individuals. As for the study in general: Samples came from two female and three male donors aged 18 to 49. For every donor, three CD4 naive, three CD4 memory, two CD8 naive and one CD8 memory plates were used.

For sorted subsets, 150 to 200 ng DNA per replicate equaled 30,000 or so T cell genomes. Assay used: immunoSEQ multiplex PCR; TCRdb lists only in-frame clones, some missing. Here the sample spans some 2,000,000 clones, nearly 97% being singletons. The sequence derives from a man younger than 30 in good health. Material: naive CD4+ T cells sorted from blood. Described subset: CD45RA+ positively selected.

The DNA for the CDR3 is TGTGCCAGCAAAGACAGGAGACAGGCGATAAAAGATAATTCACCCCTCCACTTT. This encodes CASKDRRQAIKDNSPLHF. This chain joins TRBV28 and TRBJ1-6, with a tentative D call TRBD1 (6 bases). The CDR3 is 18 amino acids. Looked up from germline, CDR1 is MDHEN and CDR2 is SYDVKM. V dropped 7 bases and J dropped 5 bases, with 24 bases sitting between them.